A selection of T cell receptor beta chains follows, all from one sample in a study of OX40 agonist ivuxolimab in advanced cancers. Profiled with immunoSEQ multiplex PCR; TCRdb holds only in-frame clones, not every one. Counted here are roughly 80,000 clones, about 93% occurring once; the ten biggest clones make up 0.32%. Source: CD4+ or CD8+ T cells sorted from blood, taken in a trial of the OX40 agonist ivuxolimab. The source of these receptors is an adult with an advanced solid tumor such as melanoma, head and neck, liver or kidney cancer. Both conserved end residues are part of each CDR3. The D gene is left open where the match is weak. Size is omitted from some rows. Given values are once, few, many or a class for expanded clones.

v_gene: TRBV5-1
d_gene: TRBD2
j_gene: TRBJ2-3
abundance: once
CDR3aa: CASSPGLAMSLADTQYF
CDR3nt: TGCGCCAGCAGCCCGGGACTAGCGATGAGTTTGGCAGATACGCAGTATTTT

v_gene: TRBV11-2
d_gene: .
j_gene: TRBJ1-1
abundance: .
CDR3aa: CASSLGLDRPTEAFF
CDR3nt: TGTGCCAGCAGCTTAGGGCTAGACAGACCCACTGAAGCTTTCTTT

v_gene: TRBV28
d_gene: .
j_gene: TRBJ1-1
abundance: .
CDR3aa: CASRTEMNTEAFF
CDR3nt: TGTGCCAGCAGGACAGAAATGAACACTGAAGCTTTCTTT

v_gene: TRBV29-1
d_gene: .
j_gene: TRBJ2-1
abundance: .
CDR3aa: CSVTPPDNEQFF
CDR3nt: TGCAGCGTAACCCCTCCGGACAATGAGCAGTTCTTC

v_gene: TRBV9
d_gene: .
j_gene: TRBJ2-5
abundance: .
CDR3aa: CASSVGGIQETQYF
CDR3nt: TGTGCCAGCAGCGTAGGTGGAATCCAAGAGACCCAGTACTTC

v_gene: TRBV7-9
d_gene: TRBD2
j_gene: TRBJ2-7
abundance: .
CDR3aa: CASSPRLADEQYF
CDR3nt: TGTGCCAGCAGCCCGAGACTAGCGGACGAGCAGTACTTC

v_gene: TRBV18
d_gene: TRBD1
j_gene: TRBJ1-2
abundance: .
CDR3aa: CASSPGQGPNYGYTF
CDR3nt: TGTGCCAGCTCGCCCGGACAGGGACCTAACTATGGCTACACCTTC

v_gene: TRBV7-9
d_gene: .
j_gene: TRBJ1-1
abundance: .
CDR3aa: CASSPGLQNTEAFF
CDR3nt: TGTGCCAGCAGCCCGGGACTCCAGAACACTGAAGCTTTCTTT

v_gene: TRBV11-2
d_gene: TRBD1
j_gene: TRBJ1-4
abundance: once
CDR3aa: CASSLASGQGWEKLFF
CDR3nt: TGTGCCAGCAGCTTAGCCTCGGGACAGGGGTGGGAAAAACTGTTTTTT

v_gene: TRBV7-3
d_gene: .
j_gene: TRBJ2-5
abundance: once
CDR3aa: CASSPGTGLETQYF
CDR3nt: TGTGCCAGCAGCCCCGGAACAGGGTTAGAGACCCAGTACTTC

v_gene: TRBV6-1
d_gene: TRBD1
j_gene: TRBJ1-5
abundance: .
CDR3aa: CASREQGAERNQPQHF
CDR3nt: TGTGCCAGCAGGGAACAGGGGGCAGAGCGCAATCAGCCCCAGCATTTT

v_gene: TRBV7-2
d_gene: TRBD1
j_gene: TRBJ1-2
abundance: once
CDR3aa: CASSSRGADREYGYTF
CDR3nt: TGTGCCAGCAGCTCCCGGGGCGCGGACAGGGAATATGGCTACACCTTC

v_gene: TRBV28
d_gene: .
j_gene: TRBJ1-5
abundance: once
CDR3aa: CASRGQIGSNQPQHF
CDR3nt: TGTGCCAGCCGGGGACAAATCGGTAGCAATCAGCCCCAGCATTTT

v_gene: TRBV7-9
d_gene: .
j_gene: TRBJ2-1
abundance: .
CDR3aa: CASSTHGNEQFF
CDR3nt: TGTGCCAGCAGTACCCACGGCAATGAGCAGTTCTTC

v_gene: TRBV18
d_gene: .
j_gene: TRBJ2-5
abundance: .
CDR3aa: CASSPKAGDLETQYF
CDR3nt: TGTGCCAGCTCACCAAAGGCAGGGGATTTGGAGACCCAGTACTTC

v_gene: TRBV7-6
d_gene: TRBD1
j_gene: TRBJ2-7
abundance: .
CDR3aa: CASSLTGDLSYEQYF
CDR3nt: TGTGCCAGCAGCCTGACAGGGGACCTCTCCTACGAGCAGTACTTC

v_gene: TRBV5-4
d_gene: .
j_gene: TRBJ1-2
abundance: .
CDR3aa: CASSLGSEGYTF
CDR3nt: TGTGCCAGCAGCTTAGGCTCGGAGGGCTACACCTTC

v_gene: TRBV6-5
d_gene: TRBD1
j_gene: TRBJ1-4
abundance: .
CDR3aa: CASSTGQGNEKLFF
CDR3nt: TGTGCCAGCAGCACGGGACAGGGGAATGAAAAACTGTTTTTT

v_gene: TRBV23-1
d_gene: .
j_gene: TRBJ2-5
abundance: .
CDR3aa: CASSQFYGEETQYF
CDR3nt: TGCGCCAGCAGTCAATTTTATGGGGAAGAGACCCAGTACTTC

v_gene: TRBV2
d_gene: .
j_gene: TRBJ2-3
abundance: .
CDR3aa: CASGPGLGLDTQYF
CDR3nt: TGTGCCAGCGGCCCGGGACTGGGGTTAGATACGCAGTATTTT

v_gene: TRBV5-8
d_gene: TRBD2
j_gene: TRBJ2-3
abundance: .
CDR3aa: CASSLGAGGTDTQYF
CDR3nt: TGTGCCAGCAGCTTGGGAGCGGGAGGCACAGATACGCAGTATTTT

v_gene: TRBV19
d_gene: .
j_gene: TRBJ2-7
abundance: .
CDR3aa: CASSGRQPYEQYF
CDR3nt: TGTGCCAGTAGCGGACGACAGCCGTACGAGCAGTACTTC

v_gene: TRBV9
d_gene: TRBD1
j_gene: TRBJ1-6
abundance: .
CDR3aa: CASSLQGENNSPLHF
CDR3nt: TGTGCCAGCAGCTTACAGGGGGAGAATAATTCACCCCTCCACTTT

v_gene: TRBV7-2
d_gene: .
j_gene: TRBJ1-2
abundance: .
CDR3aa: CASSIAGDSVYTF
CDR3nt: TGTGCCAGCAGCATTGCTGGGGACTCCGTGTACACCTTC

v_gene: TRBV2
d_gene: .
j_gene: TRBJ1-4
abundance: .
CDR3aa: CASSGQEEVELFF
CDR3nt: TGTGCCAGCAGTGGACAGGAGGAGGTCGAACTGTTTTTT

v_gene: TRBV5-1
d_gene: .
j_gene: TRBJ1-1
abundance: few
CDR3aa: CASSPDRILTEAFF
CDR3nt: TGCGCCAGCAGCCCTGACCGGATTCTCACTGAAGCTTTCTTT

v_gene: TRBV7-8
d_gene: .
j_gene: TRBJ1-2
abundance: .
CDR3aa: CASSYFQGYGYTF
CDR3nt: TGTGCCAGCAGTTACTTCCAGGGTTACGGCTACACCTTC

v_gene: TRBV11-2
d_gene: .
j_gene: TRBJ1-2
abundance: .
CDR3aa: CASSFTNYGYTF
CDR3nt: TGTGCCAGCAGCTTTACGAACTATGGCTACACCTTC

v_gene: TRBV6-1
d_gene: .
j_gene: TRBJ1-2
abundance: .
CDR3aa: CASSEALANYGYTF
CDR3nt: TGTGCCAGCAGTGAAGCGTTAGCTAACTATGGCTACACCTTC

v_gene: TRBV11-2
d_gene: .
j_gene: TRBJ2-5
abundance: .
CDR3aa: CASSFVAVQETQYF
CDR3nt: TGTGCCAGCAGCTTCGTGGCAGTTCAAGAGACCCAGTACTTC

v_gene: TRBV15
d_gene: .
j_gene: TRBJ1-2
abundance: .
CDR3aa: CATSRSVPYGYTF
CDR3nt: TGTGCCACCAGCAGATCCGTCCCCTATGGCTACACCTTC

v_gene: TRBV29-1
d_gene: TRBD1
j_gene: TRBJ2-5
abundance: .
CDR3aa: CSVEDPGTGGDGTQYF
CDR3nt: TGCAGCGTTGAAGACCCCGGGACAGGGGGAGATGGGACCCAGTACTTC

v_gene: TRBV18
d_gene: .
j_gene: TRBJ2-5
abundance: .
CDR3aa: CASSLQEAQYF
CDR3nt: TGTGCCAGCTCACTCCAAGAGGCCCAGTACTTC

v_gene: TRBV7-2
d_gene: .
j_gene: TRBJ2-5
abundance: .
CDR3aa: CASSPRWAGGETQYF
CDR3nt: TGTGCCAGCAGCCCCCGGTGGGCAGGGGGGGAGACCCAGTACTTC

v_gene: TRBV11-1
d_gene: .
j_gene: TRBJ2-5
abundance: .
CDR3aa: CASSSGNQETQYF
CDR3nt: TGTGCCAGCAGCTCCGGGAACCAAGAGACCCAGTACTTC

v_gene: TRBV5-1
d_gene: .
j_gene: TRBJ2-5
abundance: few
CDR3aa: CASSLSGGQQETQYF
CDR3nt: TGCGCCAGCAGCTTATCTGGAGGGCAGCAAGAGACCCAGTACTTC

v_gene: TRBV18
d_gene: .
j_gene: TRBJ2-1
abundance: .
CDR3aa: CASSPGPLDRYNEQFF
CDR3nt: TGTGCCAGCTCACCCGGGCCCTTAGACAGGTACAATGAGCAGTTCTTC

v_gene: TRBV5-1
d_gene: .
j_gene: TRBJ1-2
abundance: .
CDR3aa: CASSLDTGWGYTF
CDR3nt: TGCGCCAGCAGCCTAGACACAGGGTGGGGCTACACCTTC

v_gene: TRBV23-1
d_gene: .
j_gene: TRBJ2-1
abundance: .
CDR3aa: CASSQGPRGSYNEQFF
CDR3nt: TGCGCCAGCAGTCAAGGACCCAGGGGTTCCTACAATGAGCAGTTCTTC

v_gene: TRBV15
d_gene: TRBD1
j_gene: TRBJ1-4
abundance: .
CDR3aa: CATSSSTGTQKLFF
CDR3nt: TGTGCCACCAGCAGCTCGACAGGGACGCAAAAACTGTTTTTT

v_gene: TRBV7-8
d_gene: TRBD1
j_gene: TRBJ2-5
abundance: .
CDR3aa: CASSSGTGVETQYF
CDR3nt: TGTGCCAGCAGCTCGGGGACAGGGGTGGAGACCCAGTACTTC

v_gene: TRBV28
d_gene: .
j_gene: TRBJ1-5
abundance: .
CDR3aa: CASSAPPGVISNQPQHF
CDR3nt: TGTGCCAGCAGCGCACCCCCAGGGGTCATTAGCAATCAGCCCCAGCATTTT